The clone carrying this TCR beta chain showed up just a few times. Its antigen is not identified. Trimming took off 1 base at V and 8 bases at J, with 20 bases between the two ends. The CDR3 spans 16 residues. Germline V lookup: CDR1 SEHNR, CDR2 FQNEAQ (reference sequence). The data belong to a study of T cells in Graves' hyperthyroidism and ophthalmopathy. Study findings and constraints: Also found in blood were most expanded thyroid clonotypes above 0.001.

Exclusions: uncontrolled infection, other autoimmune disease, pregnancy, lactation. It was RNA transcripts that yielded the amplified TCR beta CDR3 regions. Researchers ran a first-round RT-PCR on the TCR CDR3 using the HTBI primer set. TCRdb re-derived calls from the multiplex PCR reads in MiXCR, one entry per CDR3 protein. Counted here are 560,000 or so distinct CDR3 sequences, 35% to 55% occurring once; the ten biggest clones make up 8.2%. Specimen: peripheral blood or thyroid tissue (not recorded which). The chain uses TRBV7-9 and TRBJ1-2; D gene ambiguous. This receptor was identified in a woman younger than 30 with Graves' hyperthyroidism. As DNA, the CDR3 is TGTGCCAGCAGCTTAGATGCCACATTTTATCTTACGGGCTACACCTTC. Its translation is CASSLDATFYLTGYTF.